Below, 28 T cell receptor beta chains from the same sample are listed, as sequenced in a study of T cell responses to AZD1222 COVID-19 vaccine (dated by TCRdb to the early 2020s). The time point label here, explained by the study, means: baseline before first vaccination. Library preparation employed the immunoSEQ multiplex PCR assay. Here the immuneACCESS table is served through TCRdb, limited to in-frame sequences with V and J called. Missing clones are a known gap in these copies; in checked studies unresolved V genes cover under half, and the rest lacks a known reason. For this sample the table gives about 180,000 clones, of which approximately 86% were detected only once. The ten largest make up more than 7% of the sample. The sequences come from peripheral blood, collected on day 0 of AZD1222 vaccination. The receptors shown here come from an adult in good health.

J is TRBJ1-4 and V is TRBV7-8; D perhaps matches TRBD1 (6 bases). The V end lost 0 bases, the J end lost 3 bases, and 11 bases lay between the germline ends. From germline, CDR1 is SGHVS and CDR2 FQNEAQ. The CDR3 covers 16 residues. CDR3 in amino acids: CASSLARGRANEKLFF. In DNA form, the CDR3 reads TGTGCCAGCAGCTTAGCGCGGGGGCGGGCTAATGAAAAACTGTTTTTT. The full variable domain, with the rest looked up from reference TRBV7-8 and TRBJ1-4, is GAGVSQSPRYKVAKRGQDVALRCDPISGHVSLFWYQQALGQGPEFLTYFQNEAQLDKSGLPSDRFFAERPEGSVSTLKIQRTQQEDSAVYLCASSLARGRANEKLFFGSGTQLSVL.

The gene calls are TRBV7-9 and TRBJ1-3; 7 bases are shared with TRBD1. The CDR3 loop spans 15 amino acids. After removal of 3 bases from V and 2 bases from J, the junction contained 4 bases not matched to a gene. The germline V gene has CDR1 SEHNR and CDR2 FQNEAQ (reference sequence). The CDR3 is CASSFLDRAGNTIYF. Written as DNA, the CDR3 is TGTGCCAGCAGCTTTCTCGACAGGGCTGGAAACACCATATATTTT.

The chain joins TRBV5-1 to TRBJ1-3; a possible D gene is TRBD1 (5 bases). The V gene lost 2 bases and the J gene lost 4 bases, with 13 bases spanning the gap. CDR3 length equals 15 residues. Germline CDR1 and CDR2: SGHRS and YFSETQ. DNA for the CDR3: TGCGCCAGCAGCTTATACCAGGGCACGGGAAACACCATATATTTT. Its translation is CASSLYQGTGNTIYF.

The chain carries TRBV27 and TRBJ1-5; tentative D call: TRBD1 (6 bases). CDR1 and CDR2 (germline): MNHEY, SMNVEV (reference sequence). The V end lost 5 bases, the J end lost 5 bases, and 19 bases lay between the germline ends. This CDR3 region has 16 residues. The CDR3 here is CASSHHVGQGHQPQHF. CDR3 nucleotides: TGTGCCAGCAGTCATCATGTGGGACAAGGGCATCAGCCCCAGCATTTT.

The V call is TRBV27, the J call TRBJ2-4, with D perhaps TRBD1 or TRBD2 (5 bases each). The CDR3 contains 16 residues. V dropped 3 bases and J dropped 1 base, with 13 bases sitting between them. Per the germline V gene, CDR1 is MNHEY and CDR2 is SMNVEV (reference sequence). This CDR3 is CASSFHEGMAKNIQYF. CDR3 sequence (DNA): TGTGCCAGCAGTTTTCACGAGGGGATGGCCAAAAACATTCAGTACTTC.

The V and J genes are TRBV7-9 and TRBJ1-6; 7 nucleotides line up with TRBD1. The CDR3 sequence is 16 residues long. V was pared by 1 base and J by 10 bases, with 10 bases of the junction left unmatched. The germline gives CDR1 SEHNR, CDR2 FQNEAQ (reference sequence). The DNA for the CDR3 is TGTGCCAGCAGCTTAGGGGCCGGGCAGGGGGTCTCACCCCTCCACTTT. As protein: CASSLGAGQGVSPLHF.

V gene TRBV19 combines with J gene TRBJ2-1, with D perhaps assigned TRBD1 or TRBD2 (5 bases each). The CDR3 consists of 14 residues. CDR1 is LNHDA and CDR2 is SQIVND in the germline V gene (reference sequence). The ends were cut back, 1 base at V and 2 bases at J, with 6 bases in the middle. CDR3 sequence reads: CASSIAGPYNEQFF. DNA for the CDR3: TGTGCCAGTAGTATAGCGGGGCCCTACAATGAGCAGTTCTTC.

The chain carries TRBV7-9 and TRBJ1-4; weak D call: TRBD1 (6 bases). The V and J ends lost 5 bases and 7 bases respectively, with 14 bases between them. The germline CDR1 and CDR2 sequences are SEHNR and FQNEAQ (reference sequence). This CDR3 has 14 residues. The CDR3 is CASSPQGQGEKLFF. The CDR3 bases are TGTGCCAGCAGCCCCCAGGGGCAGGGTGAAAAACTGTTTTTT.

The CDR3 reads CASSLGGATDTQYF. The CDR3 DNA is TGTGCCAGCAGTTTAGGGGGGGCTACAGATACGCAGTATTTT. This chain joins TRBV27 and TRBJ2-3; tentative D call: TRBD2 (7 bases). CDR3 size: 14 residues. Trimming cost V 2 bases and J 3 bases, with 9 bases left between them. CDR1 is MNHEY, CDR2 SMNVEV, per germline (reference sequence).

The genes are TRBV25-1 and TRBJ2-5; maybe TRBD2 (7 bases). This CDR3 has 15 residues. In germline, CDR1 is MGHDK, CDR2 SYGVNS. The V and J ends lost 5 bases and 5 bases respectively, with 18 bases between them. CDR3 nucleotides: TGTGCCAGCAGTCCTTCCTTGGGGGGGGCCGAGACCCAGTACTTC. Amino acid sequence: CASSPSLGGAETQYF.

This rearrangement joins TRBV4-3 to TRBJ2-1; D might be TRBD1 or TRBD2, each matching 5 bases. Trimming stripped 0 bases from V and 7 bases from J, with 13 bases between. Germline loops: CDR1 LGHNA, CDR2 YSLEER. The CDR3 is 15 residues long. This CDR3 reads CASSQDGGRGNEQFF. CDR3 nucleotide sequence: TGCGCCAGCAGCCAAGATGGGGGAAGGGGTAATGAGCAGTTCTTC.

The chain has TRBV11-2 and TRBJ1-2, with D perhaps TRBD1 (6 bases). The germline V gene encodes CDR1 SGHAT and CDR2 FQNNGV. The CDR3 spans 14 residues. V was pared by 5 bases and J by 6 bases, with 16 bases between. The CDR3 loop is CASSHRVGADGYTF. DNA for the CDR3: TGTGCCAGCAGCCATCGCGTGGGGGCGGATGGCTACACCTTC.

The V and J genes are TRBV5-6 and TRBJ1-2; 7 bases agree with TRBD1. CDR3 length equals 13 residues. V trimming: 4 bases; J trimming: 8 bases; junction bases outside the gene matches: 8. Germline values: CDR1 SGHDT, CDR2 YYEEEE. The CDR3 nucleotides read TGTGCCAGCAGCGTGGGACAGTGGGAGGGCTACACCTTC. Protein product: CASSVGQWEGYTF.

CDR3 in amino acids: CASSARDRGREKLFF. In nucleotides, the CDR3 is TGTGCCAGCAGCGCCAGGGACAGGGGGCGTGAAAAACTGTTTTTT. This chain links TRBV5-4 with TRBJ1-4; 12 nucleotides agree with TRBD1. The germline V gene encodes CDR1 SGHNT and CDR2 YYREEE (reference sequence). V was clipped by 4 bases and J by 7 bases; unmatched bases: 5. The CDR3 consists of 15 residues.

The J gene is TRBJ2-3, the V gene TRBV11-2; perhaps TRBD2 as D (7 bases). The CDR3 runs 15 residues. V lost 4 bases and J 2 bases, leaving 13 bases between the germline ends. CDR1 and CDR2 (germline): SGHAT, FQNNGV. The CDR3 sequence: CASSSTGGPTDTQYF. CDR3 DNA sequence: TGTGCCAGCAGCTCCACGGGGGGCCCCACAGATACGCAGTATTTT.

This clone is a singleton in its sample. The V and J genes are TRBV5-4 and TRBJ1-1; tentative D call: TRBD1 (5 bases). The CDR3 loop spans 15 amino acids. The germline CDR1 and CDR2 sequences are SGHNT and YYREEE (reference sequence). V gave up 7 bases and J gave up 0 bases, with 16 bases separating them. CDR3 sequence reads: CASGPTGVMNTEAFF. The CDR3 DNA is TGTGCCAGCGGACCCACGGGGGTGATGAACACTGAAGCTTTCTTT.

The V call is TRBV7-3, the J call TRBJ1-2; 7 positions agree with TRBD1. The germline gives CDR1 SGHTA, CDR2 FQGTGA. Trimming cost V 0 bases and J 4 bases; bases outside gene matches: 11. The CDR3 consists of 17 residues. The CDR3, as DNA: TGTGCCAGCAGCTTAACGGACGAACGAGGGGGCTTCTATGGCTACACCTTC. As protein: CASSLTDERGGFYGYTF.

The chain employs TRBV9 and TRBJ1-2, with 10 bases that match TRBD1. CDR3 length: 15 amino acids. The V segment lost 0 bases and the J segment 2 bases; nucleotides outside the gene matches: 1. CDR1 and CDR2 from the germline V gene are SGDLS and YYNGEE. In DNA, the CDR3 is TGTGCCAGCAGCGTAGGGGACAGGGGAAACTATGGCTACACCTTC. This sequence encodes CASSVGDRGNYGYTF.

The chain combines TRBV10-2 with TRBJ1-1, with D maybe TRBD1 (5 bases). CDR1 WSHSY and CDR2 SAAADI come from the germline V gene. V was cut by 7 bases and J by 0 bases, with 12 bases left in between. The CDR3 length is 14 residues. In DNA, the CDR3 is TGCGCCAGCACCCGACGGGGCATGAACACTGAAGCTTTCTTT. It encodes CASTRRGMNTEAFF.

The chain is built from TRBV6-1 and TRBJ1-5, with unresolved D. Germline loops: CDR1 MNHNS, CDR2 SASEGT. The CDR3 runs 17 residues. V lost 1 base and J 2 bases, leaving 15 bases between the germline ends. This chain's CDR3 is CASSEDEGGMGNQPQHF. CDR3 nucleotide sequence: TGTGCCAGCAGTGAAGATGAGGGCGGAATGGGCAATCAGCCCCAGCATTTT.

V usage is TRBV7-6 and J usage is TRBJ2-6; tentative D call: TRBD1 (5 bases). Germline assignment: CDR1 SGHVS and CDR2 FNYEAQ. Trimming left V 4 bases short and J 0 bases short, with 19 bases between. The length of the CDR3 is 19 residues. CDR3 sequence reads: CASSSYQTSTVSGANVLTF. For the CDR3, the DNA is TGTGCCAGCAGCTCTTACCAAACCTCGACAGTCTCTGGGGCCAACGTCCTGACTTTC.

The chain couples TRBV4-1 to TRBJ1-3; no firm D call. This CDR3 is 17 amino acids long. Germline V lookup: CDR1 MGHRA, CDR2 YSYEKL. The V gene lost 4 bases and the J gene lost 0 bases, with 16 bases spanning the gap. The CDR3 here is CASSRAAGGFSGNTIYF. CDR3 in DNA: TGCGCCAGCAGCCGCGCGGCGGGAGGTTTCTCTGGAAACACCATATATTTT.

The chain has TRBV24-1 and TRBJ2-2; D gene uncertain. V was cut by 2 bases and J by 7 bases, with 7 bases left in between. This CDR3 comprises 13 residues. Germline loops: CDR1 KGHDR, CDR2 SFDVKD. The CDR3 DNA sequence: TGTGCCACCAGTGATTCCACCCTCGGGGAGCTGTTTTTT. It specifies CATSDSTLGELFF.

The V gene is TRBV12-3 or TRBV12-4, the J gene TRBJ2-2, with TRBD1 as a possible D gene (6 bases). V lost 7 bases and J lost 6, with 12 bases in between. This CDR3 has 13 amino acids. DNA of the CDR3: TGTGCCAGCACCAAACAGGGATCCGGGGAGCTGTTTTTT. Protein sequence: CASTKQGSGELFF.

The CDR3 is CASSLGGTGSYEQYF. The DNA for the CDR3 is TGTGCCAGCAGTTTGGGGGGGACAGGCTCCTACGAGCAGTACTTC. The rearrangement links TRBV28 to TRBJ2-7; perhaps TRBD1 as D (8 bases). The V and J ends lost 3 bases and 0 bases respectively, with 12 bases between them. Germline loops: CDR1 MDHEN, CDR2 SYDVKM. The CDR3 extends over 15 amino acids.

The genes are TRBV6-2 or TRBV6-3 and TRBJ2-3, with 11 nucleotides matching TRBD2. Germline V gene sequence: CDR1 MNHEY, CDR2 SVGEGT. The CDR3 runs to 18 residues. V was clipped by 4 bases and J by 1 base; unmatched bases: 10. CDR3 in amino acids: CASSFTSGGYAGTDTQYF. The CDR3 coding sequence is TGTGCCAGCAGTTTCACTAGCGGGGGCTACGCCGGCACAGATACGCAGTATTTT.

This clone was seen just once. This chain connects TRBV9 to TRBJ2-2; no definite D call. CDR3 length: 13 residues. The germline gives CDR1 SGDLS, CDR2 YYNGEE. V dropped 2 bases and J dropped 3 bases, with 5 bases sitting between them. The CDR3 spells CASSVWDTGELFF. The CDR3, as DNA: TGTGCCAGCAGCGTTTGGGACACCGGGGAGCTGTTTTTT.

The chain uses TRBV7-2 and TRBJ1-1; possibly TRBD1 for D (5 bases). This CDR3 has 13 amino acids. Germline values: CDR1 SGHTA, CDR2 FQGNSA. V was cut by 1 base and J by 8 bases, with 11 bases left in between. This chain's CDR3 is CASSLEGVGEAFF. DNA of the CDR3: TGTGCCAGCAGCTTAGAAGGGGTAGGGGAAGCTTTCTTT.